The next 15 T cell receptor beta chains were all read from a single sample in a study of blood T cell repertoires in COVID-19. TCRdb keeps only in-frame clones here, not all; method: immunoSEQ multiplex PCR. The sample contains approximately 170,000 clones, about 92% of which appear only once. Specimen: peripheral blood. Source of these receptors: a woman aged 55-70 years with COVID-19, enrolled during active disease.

This CDR3 reads CASSIQDFGIQYF. Written as DNA, the CDR3 is TGTGCCAGCAGCATTCAGGATTTCGGTATTCAGTACTTC. The V call is TRBV14, the J call TRBJ2-4; no clear D gene. There are 13 residues in the CDR3. Germline V lookup: CDR1 SGHDN, CDR2 FVKESK. V lost 5 bases to trimming and J lost 10 bases, with 15 bases between them.

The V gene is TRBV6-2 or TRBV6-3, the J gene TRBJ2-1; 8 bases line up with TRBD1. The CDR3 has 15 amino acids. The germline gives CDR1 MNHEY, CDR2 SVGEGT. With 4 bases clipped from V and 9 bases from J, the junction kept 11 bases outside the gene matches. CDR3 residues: CASSSWTGLGREQFF. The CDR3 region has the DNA TGTGCCAGCAGTTCCTGGACAGGGTTGGGTCGTGAGCAGTTCTTC.

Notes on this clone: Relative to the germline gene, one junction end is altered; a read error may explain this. In DNA, the CDR3 is TGTGCCAGCAGTGAAAGGAGGGCTTCCTTCTTC. Translation: CASSERRASFF. The V call is TRBV25-1, the J call TRBJ1-2; D gene uncertain. The CDR3 length is 11 residues. CDR1 is MGHDK and CDR2 is SYGVNS in the germline V gene.

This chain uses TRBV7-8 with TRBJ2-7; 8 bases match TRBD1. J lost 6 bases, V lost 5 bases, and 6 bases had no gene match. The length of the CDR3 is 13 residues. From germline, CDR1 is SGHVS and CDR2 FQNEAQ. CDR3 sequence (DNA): TGTGCCAGCAGCCGCAGGGGGCTCGGCGAGCAGTACTTC. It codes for CASSRRGLGEQYF.

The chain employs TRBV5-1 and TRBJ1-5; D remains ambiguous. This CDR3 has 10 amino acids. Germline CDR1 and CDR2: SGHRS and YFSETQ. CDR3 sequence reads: CGPINQPQHF. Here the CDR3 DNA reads TGCGGCCCTATCAATCAGCCCCAGCATTTT.

CDR3 amino acids: CASSRQGVNTEAFF. The CDR3 DNA reads as TGTGCCAGCAGTAGACAGGGAGTGAACACTGAAGCTTTCTTT. The gene calls are TRBV6-5 and TRBJ1-1, with 7 bases matching TRBD1. CDR3 length: 14 residues. With 5 bases clipped from V and 0 bases from J, the junction kept 3 bases outside the gene matches. Germline CDR1 and CDR2: MNHEY and SVGAGI.

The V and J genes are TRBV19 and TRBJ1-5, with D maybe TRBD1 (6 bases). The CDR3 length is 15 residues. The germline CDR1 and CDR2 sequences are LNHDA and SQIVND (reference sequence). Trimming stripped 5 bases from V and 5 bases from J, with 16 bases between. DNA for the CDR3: TGTGCCAGTAGTCCCCGGACAGAGGGTGATCAGCCCCAGCATTTT. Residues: CASSPRTEGDQPQHF.

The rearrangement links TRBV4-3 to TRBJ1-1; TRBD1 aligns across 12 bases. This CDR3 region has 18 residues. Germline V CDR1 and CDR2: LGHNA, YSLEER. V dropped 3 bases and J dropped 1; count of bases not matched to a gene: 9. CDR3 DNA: TGCGCCAGCAGCCAGGAAATCGTGGGACAGGGGGCGAACACTGAAGCTTTCTTT. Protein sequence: CASSQEIVGQGANTEAFF.

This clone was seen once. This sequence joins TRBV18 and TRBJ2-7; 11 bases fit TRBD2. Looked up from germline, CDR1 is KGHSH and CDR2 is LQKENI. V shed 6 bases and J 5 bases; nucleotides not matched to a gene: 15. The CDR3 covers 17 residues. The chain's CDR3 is CASSPSLAGGTLHEQYF. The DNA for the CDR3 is TGTGCCAGCTCTCCCTCGCTAGCGGGGGGTACCCTCCACGAGCAGTACTTC.

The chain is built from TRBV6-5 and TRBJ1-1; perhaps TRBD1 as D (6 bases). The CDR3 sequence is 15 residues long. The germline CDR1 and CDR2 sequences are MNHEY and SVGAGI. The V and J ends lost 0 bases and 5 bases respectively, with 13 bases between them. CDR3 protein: CASSYSIRGVTEAFF. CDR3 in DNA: TGTGCCAGCAGTTACTCGATCAGGGGAGTTACTGAAGCTTTCTTT.

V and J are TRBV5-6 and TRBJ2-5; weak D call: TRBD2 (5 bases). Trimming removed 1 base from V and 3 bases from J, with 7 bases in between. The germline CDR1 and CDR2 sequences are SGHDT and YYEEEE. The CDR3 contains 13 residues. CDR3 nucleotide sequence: TGTGCCAGCAGCTTGCTCGGGAAAGAGACCCAGTACTTC. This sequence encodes CASSLLGKETQYF.

This chain's CDR3 is CASRPEQGGNQPQHF. For the CDR3, the DNA is TGTGCCAGTAGGCCGGAACAGGGAGGCAATCAGCCCCAGCATTTT. This sequence joins TRBV19 and TRBJ1-5; D possibly corresponds to TRBD1 (6 bases). Trimming pared 6 bases from V and 2 bases from J, leaving 14 bases between. There are 15 residues in the CDR3. The germline V gene encodes CDR1 LNHDA and CDR2 SQIVND (reference sequence).

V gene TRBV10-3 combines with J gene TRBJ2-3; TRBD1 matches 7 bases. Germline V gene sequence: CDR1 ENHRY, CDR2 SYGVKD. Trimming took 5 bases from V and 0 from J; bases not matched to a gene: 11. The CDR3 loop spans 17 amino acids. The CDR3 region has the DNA TGTGCCATCAGTTCCTCCCACAGGGGCCCGAGCACAGATACGCAGTATTTT. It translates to CAISSSHRGPSTDTQYF.

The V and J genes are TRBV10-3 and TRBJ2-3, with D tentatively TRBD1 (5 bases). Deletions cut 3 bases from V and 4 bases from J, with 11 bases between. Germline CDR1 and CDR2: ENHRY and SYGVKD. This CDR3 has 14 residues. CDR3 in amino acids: CAISDAVGPDTQYF. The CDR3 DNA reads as TGTGCCATCAGTGATGCCGTGGGGCCAGATACGCAGTATTTT.

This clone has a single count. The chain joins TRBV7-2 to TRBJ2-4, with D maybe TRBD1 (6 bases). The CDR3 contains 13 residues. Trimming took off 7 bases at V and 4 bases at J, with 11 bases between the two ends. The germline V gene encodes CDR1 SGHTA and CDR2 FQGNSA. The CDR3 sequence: CASTRDIKNIQYF. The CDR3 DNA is TGTGCCAGCACCCGGGACATTAAAAACATTCAGTACTTC.